These 21 T cell receptor beta chains share one sample of origin, sequenced in a study of CD8 T cells in Susac syndrome. With random hexamers, reverse transcription was performed on about 0.5 to 1 ug of RNA. TCRdb recomputed calls from the immunoSEQ multiplex PCR reads with MiXCR, one row per CDR3 protein. The data show 70,000 or so distinct CDR3 sequences, more than 85% seen once. Sequencing was done on a sample of CD8+ T cells from PBMCs. The receptors here all came from a human donor in good health.

This clonotype was counted a single time. The chain recombines TRBV13 with TRBJ2-2; D perhaps matches TRBD1 (5 bases). Trimming shortened V by 1 base and J by 2 bases, and 8 bases separated the two germline ends. CDR1 is PRHDT, CDR2 FYEKMQ, per germline (reference sequence). The CDR3 has 15 residues. The CDR3 nucleotides read TGTGCCAGCAGCTTAGTTCGGACAAACACCGGGGAGCTGTTTTTT. Translation gives CASSLVRTNTGELFF.

The V call is TRBV19, the J call TRBJ2-7; 13 positions match TRBD2. From germline, CDR1 is LNHDA and CDR2 SQIVND (reference sequence). With 10 bases clipped from V and 0 bases from J, the junction kept 15 bases outside the gene matches. The CDR3 extends over 18 amino acids. This chain's CDR3 is CATTMIGLAGEASYEQYV. The CDR3 region has the DNA TGTGCCACCACGATGATAGGACTAGCGGGGGAAGCCTCCTACGAGCAGTACGTC.

J is TRBJ2-7 and V is TRBV13; 10 positions agree with TRBD1. The J segment lost 3 bases and the V segment lost 5 bases, leaving 10 bases of the junction unmatched. The CDR3 sequence is 16 residues long. Germline V CDR1 and CDR2: PRHDT, FYEKMQ (reference sequence). The chain's CDR3 is CASSRYGTGAFYEQYF. DNA for the CDR3: TGTGCCAGCAGCCGTTACGGGACAGGGGCCTTCTACGAGCAGTACTTC.

The rearrangement joins TRBV7-2 to TRBJ1-2; D call uncertain. Deletions cut 2 bases from V and 5 bases from J, with 15 bases between. Germline V gene lookup returns CDR1 SGHTA and CDR2 FQGNSA. The CDR3 covers 15 residues. The CDR3 reads CASSLYLGFAYGYTF. Written as DNA, the CDR3 is TGTGCCAGCAGCTTATATCTGGGCTTCGCGTATGGCTACACCTTC.

The CDR3 region is CASSLWRGPFSEQYV. CDR3 sequence (DNA): TGTGCCAGCAGTTTATGGAGGGGGCCTTTCTCCGAGCAGTACGTC. The chain couples TRBV28 to TRBJ2-7, with TRBD1 matching over 7 bases. Germline V gene data show CDR1 as MDHEN and CDR2 as SYDVKM. J was trimmed by 6 bases and V by 0 bases; bases with no gene match: 8. The CDR3 length is 15 residues.

The rearrangement links TRBV15 to TRBJ2-2; TRBD2 aligns across 9 bases. Germline values: CDR1 LNHNV, CDR2 YYDKDF (reference sequence). CDR3 size: 19 residues. V lost 1 base to trimming and J lost 4 bases; unmatched junction nucleotides: 13. CDR3 amino acids: CATSRVGIPGLAITGELFF. The CDR3 bases are TGTGCCACCAGCAGAGTGGGGATACCGGGACTAGCAATCACCGGGGAGCTGTTTTTT.

The V call is TRBV19, the J call TRBJ1-6; the match to TRBD1 covers 7 bases. The CDR3 is made up of 16 amino acids. The J segment lost 9 bases and the V segment lost 0 bases, leaving 8 bases of the junction unmatched. CDR1 and CDR2 from the germline V gene are LNHDA and SQIVND (reference sequence). The CDR3 DNA follows: TGTGCCAGTAGTATAGAAGGACAGGCCTACGGTTCACCCCTCCACTTT. This sequence encodes CASSIEGQAYGSPLHF. The variable domain in full, completed from reference TRBV19 and TRBJ1-6, reads DGGITQSPKYLFRKEGQNVTLSCEQNLNHDAMYWYRQDPGQGLRLIYYSQIVNDFQKGDIAEGYSVSREKKESFPLTVTSAQKNPTAFYLCASSIEGQAYGSPLHFGNGTRLTVT.

This sequence joins TRBV7-9 and TRBJ1-5, with TRBD1 matching 11 bases. V was clipped by 6 bases and J by 7 bases; unmatched bases: 11. Germline CDR1 is SEHNR and CDR2 is FQNEAQ (reference sequence). The CDR3 runs to 16 residues. CDR3 region: CASSRSRTGGEQPQHF. The CDR3 DNA reads as TGTGCCAGCAGTAGATCCAGGACAGGGGGCGAGCAGCCCCAGCATTTT.

The CDR3 spells CASREATGELFF. The DNA for the CDR3 is TGTGCCAGCAGAGAGGCCACCGGGGAGCTGTTTTTT. This rearrangement joins TRBV12-3 or TRBV12-4 to TRBJ2-2; D ambiguous. V lost 6 bases and J 4 bases, leaving 6 bases between the germline ends. CDR3 size: 12 residues.

The count of this clonotype is one. CDR3: CASSVRGTPNTEAFF. CDR3 sequence (DNA): TGTGCCAGCAGCGTGAGGGGGACACCGAACACTGAAGCTTTCTTT. The rearrangement links TRBV9 to TRBJ1-1, with D maybe TRBD1 (6 bases). The V gene's germline CDR1 is SGDLS and CDR2 YYNGEE. This CDR3 comprises 15 residues. Trimming stripped 2 bases from V and 1 base from J, with 12 bases between.

The chain couples TRBV7-9 to TRBJ2-3; the D is unclear. Germline lookup yields CDR1 SEHNR and CDR2 FQNEAQ (reference sequence). V was trimmed by 5 bases and J by 4 bases, leaving 19 bases between them. The CDR3 consists of 16 residues. The DNA for the CDR3 is TGTGCCAGCAGCACGCCTTGGCTAGAAGAAGCAGATACGCAGTATTTT. Amino acid sequence: CASSTPWLEEADTQYF.

J is TRBJ2-2 and V is TRBV9; D gene ambiguous. Deletions cut 4 bases from V and 2 bases from J, with 18 bases between. Germline CDR1 SGDLS, CDR2 YYNGEE. The CDR3 consists of 17 residues. The CDR3 protein is CASSHSWAAPNTGELFF. The CDR3 nucleotides read TGTGCCAGCAGCCATTCTTGGGCGGCCCCTAACACCGGGGAGCTGTTTTTT.

J is TRBJ2-3 and V is TRBV9; 7 bases agree with TRBD2. With 0 bases clipped from V and 1 base from J, the junction kept 2 bases outside the gene matches. Germline V gene lookup returns CDR1 SGDLS and CDR2 YYNGEE. The CDR3 sequence is 15 residues long. The CDR3 sequence: CASSVGLAGTDTQYF. For the CDR3, the DNA is TGTGCCAGCAGCGTAGGGCTAGCGGGCACAGATACGCAGTATTTT.

The CDR3 is CASSSGQGAGEQYV. The CDR3 bases are TGTGCCAGCAGCTCAGGACAGGGGGCGGGCGAGCAGTACGTC. The chain carries TRBV7-9 and TRBJ2-7; 11 bases are a match to TRBD1. The CDR3 consists of 14 residues. Germline lookup yields CDR1 SEHNR and CDR2 FQNEAQ (reference sequence). V shed 4 bases and J 6 bases; nucleotides not matched to a gene: 5.

CDR3 coding DNA: TGCGCCAGCAGCTTCTGGCGGGACACCCCTGCGAATGAGCAGTTCTTC. It yields the protein CASSFWRDTPANEQFF. The chain uses TRBV5-1 and TRBJ2-1; D possibly matches TRBD1 or TRBD2 (6 bases each). This CDR3 is built from 16 residues. Germline V gives CDR1 SGHRS, CDR2 YFSETQ. Trimming stripped 2 bases from V and 7 bases from J, with 19 bases between.

The CDR3, as DNA: TGTGCCAGCAGTAGTACTGTAGCGGGGGGTACCGAGACCCAGTACTTC. It yields the protein CASSSTVAGGTETQYF. The V and J genes are TRBV12-3 or TRBV12-4 and TRBJ2-5; 10 nucleotides align to TRBD2. This CDR3 contains 16 residues. V lost 5 bases, J lost 5 bases, and 11 bases stayed unmatched.

This chain links TRBV4-1 with TRBJ2-6, with 7 bases aligning to TRBD1. The CDR3 extends over 17 amino acids. The V gene end was trimmed by 0 bases and the J gene end by 2 bases; junction bases not matched to a gene: 4. Germline V lookup: CDR1 MGHRA, CDR2 YSYEKL. CDR3 in DNA: TGCGCCAGCAGCCAAGATGAGACAGGGACTGGGGCCAACGTCCTGACTTTC. Its protein is CASSQDETGTGANVLTF.

The CDR3 nucleotides are TGCGCCAGCAGCCAAGAGCCGGTATCCTACAATGAGCAGTTCTTC. Protein sequence: CASSQEPVSYNEQFF. This chain links TRBV4-1 with TRBJ2-1; D gene uncertain. In germline, CDR1 is MGHRA, CDR2 YSYEKL. V dropped 0 bases and J dropped 1 base, with 7 bases sitting between them. This CDR3 has 15 amino acids.

The gene calls are TRBV29-1 and TRBJ2-1; maybe TRBD2 (5 bases). V shed 4 bases and J shed 3 bases, with 10 bases lying between them. This CDR3 spans 13 amino acids. Germline values: CDR1 SQVTM, CDR2 ANQGSEA. CDR3 in amino acids: CSVVTLVYNEQFF. DNA for the CDR3: TGCAGCGTTGTCACACTAGTCTACAATGAGCAGTTCTTC.

To note about this clonotype: The junction departs from the called germline gene at one end, perhaps through a read error. CDR3 residues: CASPPVLAGALDTQYF. DNA of the CDR3: TGTGCCAGCCCACCCGTACTAGCGGGGGCCCTCGATACGCAGTATTTT. The V call is TRBV18, the J call TRBJ2-3, with 11 bases that match TRBD2. The CDR3 is made up of 16 amino acids. Germline V gives CDR1 KGHSH, CDR2 LQKENI.

This chain joins TRBV7-3 and TRBJ2-7; TRBD1 matches 7 bases. In germline, CDR1 is SGHTA, CDR2 FQGTGA. There are 15 residues in the CDR3. With 5 bases clipped from V and 2 bases from J, the junction kept 9 bases outside the gene matches. The CDR3 DNA sequence: TGTGCCAGCAGCAAGGGGGCGAGGGGTCCCTACGAGCAGTACGTC. It specifies CASSKGARGPYEQYV.